A selection of T cell receptor beta chains follows, all from one sample in a study of CD8 T cells in ankylosing spondylitis. TCRdb itself ran the 5' RACE reads through MiXCR, one entry per CDR3 protein. The data contain more than 300,000 distinct CDR3 sequences, roughly 12% of them seen just once; the ten biggest clones take up 9.1%. The material sequenced was blood, either unsorted or a sorted T cell fraction (not recorded which). Receptors originate from a female donor with ankylosing spondylitis or in good health (not recorded which). The CDR3 runs from the conserved cysteine through the conserved F or W. A D gene is named only where the DNA matches it firmly. Where a row states a size, it is once, few, many or the class of an expanded clone; other rows omit it.

TRBJ2-4 TRBD1 many TRBV28 TGTGCCAGCAGTTCACCAAGGGACAGGGCGACCAAAAACATTCAGTACTTC CASSSPRDRATKNIQYF
TRBJ2-3 TRBD2 many TRBV20-1 TGCAGTGTCGAGCGGGGGCCTACAGATACGCAGTATTTT CSVERGPTDTQYF
TRBJ2-3 NA NA TRBV7-2 TGTGCCAGCAGCCCCCCTAGCGCGCAATGGGGCGGTACGCAGTATTTT CASSPPSAQWGGTQYF
TRBJ2-7 TRBD1 many TRBV28 TGTGCCAGCAGCCCACTATCCGGGACAGATTCCTACGAGCAGTACTTC CASSPLSGTDSYEQYF
TRBJ2-5 TRBD2 many TRBV12-3/TRBV12-4 TGTGCCAGCAGTTTATTCGTAGTCGCGGGAGGGCGCCAAGAGACCCAGTACTTC CASSLFVVAGGRQETQYF
TRBJ2-6 NA many TRBV29-1 TGCAGCGTTGCGTTCGGTTCCTCTGGGGCCAACGTCCTGACTTTC CSVAFGSSGANVLTF
TRBJ2-2 NA few TRBV5-1 TGCGCCAGCAGGGTGCAGTGGCGCGGCGGGGAGCTGTTTTTT CASRVQWRGGELFF
TRBJ2-5 NA many TRBV28 TGTGCCAGCAGTTCCCTCCCGGGAGAGACCCAGTACTTC CASSSLPGETQYF
TRBJ2-1 TRBD1 many TRBV7-8 TGTGCCAGCAGCCCCCCAAGGGGGCGAAGCAATGAGCAGTTCTTC CASSPPRGRSNEQFF
TRBJ1-2 NA NA TRBV5-6 TGTGCCAGCAGCTTTTTGTCAGATGGCTACACCTTC CASSFLSDGYTF
TRBJ2-1 TRBD2 NA TRBV7-9 TGTGCCAGCAGCTCTGCCGGGGGGACCGGGCAGTTCTTC CASSSAGGTGQFF
TRBJ2-1 TRBD1 few TRBV7-9 TGTGCCAGCGCTGACCGGGGACAGGGCTACAATGAGCAGTTCTTC CASADRGQGYNEQFF
TRBJ2-1 TRBD2 many TRBV28 TGTGCCAGCAGTTCCCAGACTAGCGGGAGGTACAATGAGCAGTTCTTC CASSSQTSGRYNEQFF
TRBJ2-7 NA many TRBV18 TGTGCCAGCTCACCTATCGGGATATACTCCTACGAGCAGTACTTC CASSPIGIYSYEQYF
TRBJ1-2 TRBD1 NA TRBV5-5 TGTGCCAGCAGCCTCTCCCAGGGGGCTCAGTGGGGCTACACCTTC CASSLSQGAQWGYTF